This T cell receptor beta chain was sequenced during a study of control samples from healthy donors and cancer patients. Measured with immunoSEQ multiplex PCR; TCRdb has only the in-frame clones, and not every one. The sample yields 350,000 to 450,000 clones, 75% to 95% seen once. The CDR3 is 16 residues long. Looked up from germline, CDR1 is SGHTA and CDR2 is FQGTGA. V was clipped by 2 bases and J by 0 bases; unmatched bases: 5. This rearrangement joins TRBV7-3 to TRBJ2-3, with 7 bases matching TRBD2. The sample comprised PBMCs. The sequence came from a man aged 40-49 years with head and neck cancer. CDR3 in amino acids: CASSLGRAGSTDTQYF. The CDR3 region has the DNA TGTGCCAGCAGCTTAGGCCGAGCGGGGAGCACAGATACGCAGTATTTT.